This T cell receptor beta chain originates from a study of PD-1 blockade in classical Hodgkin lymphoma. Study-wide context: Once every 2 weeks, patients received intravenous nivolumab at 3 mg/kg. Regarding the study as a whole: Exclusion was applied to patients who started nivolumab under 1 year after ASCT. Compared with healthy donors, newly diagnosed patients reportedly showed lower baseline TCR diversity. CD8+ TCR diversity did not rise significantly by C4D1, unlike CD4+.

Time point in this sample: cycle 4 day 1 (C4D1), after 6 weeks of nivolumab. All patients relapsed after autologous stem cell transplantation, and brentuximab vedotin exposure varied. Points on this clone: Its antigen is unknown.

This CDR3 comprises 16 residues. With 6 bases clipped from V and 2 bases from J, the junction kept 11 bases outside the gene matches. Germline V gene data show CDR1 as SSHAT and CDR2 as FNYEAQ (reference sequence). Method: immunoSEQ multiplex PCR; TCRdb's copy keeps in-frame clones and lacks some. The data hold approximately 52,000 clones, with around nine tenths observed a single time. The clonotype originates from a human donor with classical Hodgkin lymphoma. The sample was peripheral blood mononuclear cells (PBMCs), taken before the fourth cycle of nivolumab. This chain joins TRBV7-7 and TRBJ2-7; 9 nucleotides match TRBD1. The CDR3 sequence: CASRTPMGQGTYEQYF. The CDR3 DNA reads TGTGCCAGCAGGACTCCAATGGGACAGGGTACCTACGAGCAGTACTTC.